The source of this T cell receptor beta chain is a study of shared clonotypes between healthy human individuals (dated by TCRdb to the early 2020s). Broadly, across the study: A couple of women and a few men aged 18 to 49 years were included in the cohort. Libraries were prepared and TCR repertoires were sequenced by different laboratories using diverse techniques, in order to increase sequencing depth and limit assay-specific biases. For each donor, three plates each were used for CD4 naive and CD4 memory, two plates were used for CD8 naive, and one plate was used for CD8 memory. To estimate repertoire size and how much clonotype sharing occurs between individuals, the study deeply sequenced the blood TCR repertoires of a handful of healthy adults. Between about 0.94 and 8.9 billion PBMCs per donor were obtained by leukapheresis. Study-level results and caveats: Larger estimated clonotype richness was generally found for naive subsets than for memory subsets. Because the study included a small number of donors, the genetic and exposure-history diversity represented was limited. Across four donors, approximately 4.6% of naive CD4, around 3.5% of naive CD8, around 2.1% of memory CD4, and approximately 0.4% of memory CD8 clonotypes were shared. Higher generation probabilities were observed for clonotypes shared by all four sorted-subset donors than for non-shared clonotypes. Pairwise subsampling indicated that sequencing depth was expected to affect the degree of clonotype sharing among donors. Only blood was sampled, and tissue TCR repertoires likely differ from those in blood. Incomplete sequencing was indicated by rarefaction of sorted-subset datasets, despite the large sequencing depth.

As concerns this clone: There is no known antigen for this receptor. No much larger clone is present one base from it, and per-base qualities are unavailable.

Using the deep immunoSEQ assay, multiplex PCR amplified TCR CDR3 regions from genomic DNA. Genomic DNA extracted from each cell subset was distributed evenly over all wells of several immunoSEQ 96-well plates, and each plate served as one replicate. Each replicate PCR for sorted subsets received 150 to 250 ng genomic DNA, equal to about 30,000 T cell genomes. The purified libraries were quantified using a Qubit 3.0 fluorometer, sized with a Bioanalyzer 2100, and then quantified again using the KAPA Library Quantification kit. Each immunoSEQ 96-well plate was sequenced on its own single-read 150-cycle Illumina NextSeq 550 flow cell. In the paper's pipeline: Because the immunoSEQ output held only junctional sequences and lacked quality scores, the filtering could not match the filtering applied to full-length reads. Sequences were annotated with PyIR, a Python wrapper for IgBLAST v1.9, using IMGT germline references to assign V/J genes and CDR3. Any read was removed if the V/J assignment was weak (E-value above 1e-6), the CDR3 was missing, or the read contained stop codons, out-of-frame junctions, or ambiguous translated residues. V3J clonotypes were defined as sequences sharing the same inferred V gene, J gene, and CDR3 amino acid sequence. Percentage overlap between repertoires was calculated by dividing the number of shared unique clonotypes by the size of the smaller repertoire. Repertoire richness was assessed with RTK rarefaction, the Chao1 estimator, and Recon v2.1 estimates of unobserved clonotypes. OLGA was used to compute generation probabilities for all TCRbeta clonotypes that the gDNA method yielded from a handful of donors. What TCRdb holds here is the immuneACCESS table cut down to in-frame rearrangements. Part of the clones is not present; checked against another copy, under half of the missing clones reflect an unresolved V gene, and the others are unexplained. D and trimming were read from the DNA, whereas the V and J calls and clone size are those reported in that table. Recorded for this sample are 2,500,000 or so clones; about nine tenths of them occurred a single time. The ten most abundant clones make up 0.37% of the sample.

The donors were healthy, HIV-negative adults with no recently reported acute infections or vaccinations. Every donor was a Caucasian adult living in Nashville, Tennessee, USA. CD4+ T cells were enriched through magnetic negative selection, after which naive cells were positively selected on CD45RA and the remaining negative fraction served as the memory subset. Blood was obtained by leukapheresis, after which PBMCs were separated by Ficoll-Histopaque density gradient centrifugation and cryopreserved in liquid nitrogen vapor phase. Analytical flow cytometry was used to check the purity and quantity of each magnetically sorted T cell population. Genomic DNA was isolated from every sorted fraction and measured by UV absorbance on a Nanodrop 2000c. V sheds 4 bases and J sheds 3 bases, leaving 14 bases between their ends. CDR1 and CDR2 (SGHRS, YFSETQ) derive from the germline V gene. Spanning cysteine to phenylalanine, the CDR3 consists of 14 amino acids. Of all the DNA, just the CDR3 is kept, 42 bases in frame from base 1.

The sequence was collected from a man between 18 and 29 years old in good health. Some clones in this sample may be carry-over from other donors' samples. The specimen sequenced was naive CD4+ T cells from PBMCs. Per the publication, the cell subset or site label means: CD45RA+ positively selected. This chain joins TRBV5-1 to TRBJ2-7; the D segment cannot be called with confidence. The CDR3 reads as follows: CASSNLNPHYEQYF. The sequence in DNA is TGCGCCAGCAGCAACCTAAACCCTCACTACGAGCAGTACTTC.